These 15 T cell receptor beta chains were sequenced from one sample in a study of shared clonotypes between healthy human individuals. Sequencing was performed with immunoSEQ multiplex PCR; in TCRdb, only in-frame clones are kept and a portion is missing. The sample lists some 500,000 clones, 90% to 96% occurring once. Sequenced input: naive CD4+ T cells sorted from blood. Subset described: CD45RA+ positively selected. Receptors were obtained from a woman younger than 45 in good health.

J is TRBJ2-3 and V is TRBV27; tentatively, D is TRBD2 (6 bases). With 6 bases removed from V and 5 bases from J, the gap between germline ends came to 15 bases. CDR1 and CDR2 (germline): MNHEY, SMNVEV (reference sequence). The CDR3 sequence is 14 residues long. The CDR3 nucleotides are TGTGCCAGCAGATCGGGGGATTCACAAGATACGCAGTATTTT. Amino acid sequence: CASRSGDSQDTQYF.

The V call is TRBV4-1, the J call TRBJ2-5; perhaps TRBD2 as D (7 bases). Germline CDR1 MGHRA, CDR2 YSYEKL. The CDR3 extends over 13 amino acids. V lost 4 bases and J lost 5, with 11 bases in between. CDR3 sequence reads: CASSRTGGETQYF. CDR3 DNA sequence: TGCGCCAGCAGCCGGACGGGGGGCGAGACCCAGTACTTC.

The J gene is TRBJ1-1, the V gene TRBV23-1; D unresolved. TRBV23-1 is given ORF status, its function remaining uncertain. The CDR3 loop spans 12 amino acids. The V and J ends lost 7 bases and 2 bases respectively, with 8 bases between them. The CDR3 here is CASKHSNTEAFF. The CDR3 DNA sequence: TGCGCCAGCAAACACAGCAACACTGAAGCTTTCTTT.

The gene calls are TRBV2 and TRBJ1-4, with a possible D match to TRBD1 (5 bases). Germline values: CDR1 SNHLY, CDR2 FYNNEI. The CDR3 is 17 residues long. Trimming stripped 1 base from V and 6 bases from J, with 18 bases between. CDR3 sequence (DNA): TGTGCCAGCAGTGAAGGGAGCCTAGGGGACGGAGATGAAAAACTGTTTTTT. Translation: CASSEGSLGDGDEKLFF.

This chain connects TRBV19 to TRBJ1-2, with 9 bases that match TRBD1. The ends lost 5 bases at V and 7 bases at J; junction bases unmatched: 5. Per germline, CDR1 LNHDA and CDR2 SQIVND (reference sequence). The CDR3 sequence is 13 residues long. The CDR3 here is CASSPRTGAGYTF. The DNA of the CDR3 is TGTGCCAGTAGTCCCAGGACAGGGGCTGGCTACACCTTC. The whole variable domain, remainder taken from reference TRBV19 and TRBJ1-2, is DGGITQSPKYLFRKEGQNVTLSCEQNLNHDAMYWYRQDPGQGLRLIYYSQIVNDFQKGDIAEGYSVSREKKESFPLTVTSAQKNPTAFYLCASSPRTGAGYTFGSGTRLTVV.

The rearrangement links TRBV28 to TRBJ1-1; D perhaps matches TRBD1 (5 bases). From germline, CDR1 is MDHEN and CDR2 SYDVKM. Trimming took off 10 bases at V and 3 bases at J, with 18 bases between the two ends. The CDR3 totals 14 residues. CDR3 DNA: TGTGCCATTATTAGGGACGGCATGGACACTGAAGCTTTCTTT. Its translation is CAIIRDGMDTEAFF.

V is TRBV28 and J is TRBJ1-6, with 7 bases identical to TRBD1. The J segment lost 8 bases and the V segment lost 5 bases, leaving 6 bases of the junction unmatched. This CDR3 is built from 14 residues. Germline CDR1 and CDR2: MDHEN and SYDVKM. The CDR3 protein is CASSGTAWDSPLHF. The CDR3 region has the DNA TGTGCCAGCAGTGGGACAGCGTGGGATTCACCCCTCCACTTT.

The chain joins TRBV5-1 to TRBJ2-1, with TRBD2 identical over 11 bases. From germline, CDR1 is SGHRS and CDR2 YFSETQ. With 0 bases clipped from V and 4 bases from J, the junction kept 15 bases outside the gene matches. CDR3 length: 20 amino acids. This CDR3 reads CASSLVGTSGEGFGYNEQFF. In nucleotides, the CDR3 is TGCGCCAGCAGCTTGGTCGGGACTAGCGGAGAGGGGTTCGGGTACAATGAGCAGTTCTTC.

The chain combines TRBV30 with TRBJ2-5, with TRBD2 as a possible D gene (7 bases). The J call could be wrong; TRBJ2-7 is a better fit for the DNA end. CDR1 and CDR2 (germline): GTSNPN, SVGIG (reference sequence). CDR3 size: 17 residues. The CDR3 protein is CAWSRYGGGAPFNEQYF. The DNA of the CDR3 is TGTGCCTGGAGTCGCTATGGTGGGGGGGCGCCTTTCAACGAGCAGTACTTC.

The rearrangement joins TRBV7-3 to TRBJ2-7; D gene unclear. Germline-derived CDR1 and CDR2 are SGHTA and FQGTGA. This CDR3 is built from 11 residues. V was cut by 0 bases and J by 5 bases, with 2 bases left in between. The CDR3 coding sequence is TGTGCCAGCAGCTTAACCCACGAGCAGTACTTC. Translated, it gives CASSLTHEQYF.

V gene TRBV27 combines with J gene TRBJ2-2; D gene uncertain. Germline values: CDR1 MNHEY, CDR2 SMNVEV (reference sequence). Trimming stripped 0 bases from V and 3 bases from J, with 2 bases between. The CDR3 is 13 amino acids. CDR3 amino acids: CASSLSYTGELFF. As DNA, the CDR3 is TGTGCCAGCAGTTTATCCTACACCGGGGAGCTGTTTTTT.

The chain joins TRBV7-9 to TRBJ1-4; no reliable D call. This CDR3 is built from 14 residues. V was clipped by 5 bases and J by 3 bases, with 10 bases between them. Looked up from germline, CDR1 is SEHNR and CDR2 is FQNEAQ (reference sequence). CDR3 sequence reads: CASSREIANEKLFF. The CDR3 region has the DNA TGTGCCAGCAGCCGAGAGATCGCTAATGAAAAACTGTTTTTT.

CDR3 amino acids: CASSSLAGTPYNEQFF. In nucleotides, the CDR3 is TGTGCCAGCAGTTCCCTCGCCGGGACCCCATACAATGAGCAGTTCTTC. The chain links TRBV27 to TRBJ2-1; D possibly uses TRBD1 or TRBD2 (5 bases each). V shed 4 bases and J shed 4 bases, with 17 bases lying between them. This CDR3 is built from 16 residues. Germline CDR1 reads MNHEY; CDR2 reads SMNVEV (reference sequence).

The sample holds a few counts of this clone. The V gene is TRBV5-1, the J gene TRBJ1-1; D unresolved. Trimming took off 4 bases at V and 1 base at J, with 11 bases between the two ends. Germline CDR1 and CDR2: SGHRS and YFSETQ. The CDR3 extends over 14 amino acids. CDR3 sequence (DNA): TGCGCCAGCAGCCCCGGACGGGCGAACACTGAAGCTTTCTTT. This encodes CASSPGRANTEAFF.

The CDR3, as DNA: TGTGCCAGCATCCCAGGGGGCGGAGGCGCAGATACGCAGTATTTT. Residues: CASIPGGGGADTQYF. V and J are TRBV6-1 and TRBJ2-3; 8 positions agree with TRBD1. The V and J ends lost 7 bases and 4 bases, in that order; junction bases with no gene match: 10. CDR3 length: 15 amino acids. CDR1 and CDR2 (germline): MNHNS, SASEGT.